This note documents a single T cell receptor beta chain sequence. The antigen is not known. Per the germline V gene, CDR1 is SGHAT and CDR2 is FQNNGV. The V and J ends lost 5 bases and 9 bases respectively, with 11 bases between them. The CDR3 totals 13 residues. These data belong to a study of blood T cells in healthy people across ages. Study results and caveats: Long-lived and aged donors differed, with more naive CD4+ cells and higher diversity in the long-lived. PBMCs were not sorted, which prevented a conclusive comparison of naive versus antigen-experienced cells. Observed TCR beta diversity showed a strong correlation with the percentage of naive T cells as measured by flow cytometry.

A second PCR of 7 to 11 cycles used a sample-barcoded 5' primer and a J-beta primer mix. TCRdb reanalysed the 5' RACE reads using MiXCR and keeps one entry per CDR3 protein. The data contain 1,500,000 or so distinct CDR3 sequences, almost 60% of them singletons. The V and J genes are TRBV11-2 and TRBJ1-6; no clear D gene. Sequencing was carried out using blood. The receptor was isolated from a man aged 18-30 years in good health. In DNA form, the CDR3 reads TGTGCCAGCAGCCCCTCCGGAACTTCACCCCTCCACTTT. It encodes CASSPSGTSPLHF. The full variable domain, completed using reference TRBV11-2 and TRBJ1-6, is EAGVAQSPRYKIIEKRQSVAFWCNPISGHATLYWYQQILGQGPKLLIQFQNNGVVDDSQLPKDRFSAERLKGVDSTLKIQPAKLEDSAVYLCASSPSGTSPLHFGNGTRLTVT.